Listed here is a single T cell receptor beta chain. The authors' processing: Using reference gene primer amplification, nucleated cell counts were estimated. Sequencing was performed with immunoSEQ multiplex PCR; in TCRdb, only in-frame clones are kept and a portion is missing. The D gene and trimming were derived from the DNA, and the V and J assignments and clone size from that table. The sample has under 200,000 clones; about four fifths are singletons. The data were taken from a study of blood T cell repertoires in COVID-19. Study context: COVID-19 samples collected from the United States, Italy and Spain covered acute and convalescent phases.

Germline loops: CDR1 GTSNPN, CDR2 SVGIG (reference sequence). Trimming shortened V by 3 bases and J by 4 bases, and 15 bases separated the two germline ends. The CDR3 covers 14 residues. The chain carries TRBV30 and TRBJ1-1; no reliable D call. The sequencing input was peripheral blood. The receptor's source is a human donor with acute or convalescent COVID-19. The donor label of this sample is uncertain. The CDR3 DNA follows: TGTGCCTGGAGCGGAGGAGGGAAAGGCACTGAAGCTTTCTTT. Translating it yields CAWSGGGKGTEAFF.